This T cell receptor beta chain was captured by sequencing in a study of T cell repertoires in cytomegalovirus infection. Looking at the study overall: The study used recently identified HLA-C-restricted and well-studied HLA-B-restricted CMV epitopes. Shared public TCR beta signatures pointed to both CMV infection and a matching HLA type.

This clonotype has ten or more counts. Its matching antigen is unknown. V lost 4 bases and J 0 bases, leaving 13 bases between the germline ends. In germline, CDR1 is SGHVS, CDR2 FQNEAQ. CDR3 length equals 16 residues. Whole-study findings and limits: Cumulative frequency (of public TCR beta family members) identified carriers of CMV plus the relevant HLA. Dominating the ex vivo response were TCR beta clonotypes that were CMV-specific and HLA-C-restricted.

TCRdb passed the reads through MiXCR, listing each CDR3 protein once. The sample holds some 200,000 distinct CDR3 sequences; around 35% are singletons and the top ten take approximately 60%. The TCR comes from a human donor in good health (CMV status not recorded). Some clones in this sample may be carry-over from other donors' samples. The source material was CD8+ T cells from cultured PBMCs, sampled from culture after CMV antigen stimulation. This chain uses TRBV7-8 with TRBJ2-1; the D is unclear. Here the CDR3 reads CASSSPASNSYNEQFF. The DNA for the CDR3 is TGTGCCAGCAGCTCACCCGCTAGTAACTCCTACAATGAGCAGTTCTTC.